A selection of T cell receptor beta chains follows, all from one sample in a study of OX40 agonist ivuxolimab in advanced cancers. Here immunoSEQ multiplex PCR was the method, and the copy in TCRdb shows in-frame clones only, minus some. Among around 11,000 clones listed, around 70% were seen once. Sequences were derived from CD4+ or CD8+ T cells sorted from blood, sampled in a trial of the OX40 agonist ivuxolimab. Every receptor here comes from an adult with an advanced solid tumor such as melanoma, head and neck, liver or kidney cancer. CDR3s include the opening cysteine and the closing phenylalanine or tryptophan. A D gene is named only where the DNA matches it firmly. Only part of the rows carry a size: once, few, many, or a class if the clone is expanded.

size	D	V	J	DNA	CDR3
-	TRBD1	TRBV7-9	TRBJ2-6	TGTGCCAGCAGCTTAGCGATGGGACAGGGGACTGGGGCCAACGTCCTGACTTTC	CASSLAMGQGTGANVLTF
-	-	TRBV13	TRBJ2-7	TGTGCCAGCAGCCCCCGGGCCCACTACGAGCAGTACTTC	CASSPRAHYEQYF
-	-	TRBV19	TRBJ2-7	TGTGCCAGTAGTATTGAGTACAGCGCCTACGAGCAGTACTTC	CASSIEYSAYEQYF
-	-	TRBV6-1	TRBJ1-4	TGTGCCAGCGGAGGAGAGGAGGGTTCCGGTGAAAAACTGTTTTTT	CASGGEEGSGEKLFF
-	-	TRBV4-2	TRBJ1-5	TGTGCCAGCAGCCAAGAGTGGCAAGACGATCAGCCCCAGCATTTT	CASSQEWQDDQPQHF
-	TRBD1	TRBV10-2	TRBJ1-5	TGCGCCAGCAGGACAGGGGGCGCAAGCAATCAGCCCCAGCATTTT	CASRTGGASNQPQHF
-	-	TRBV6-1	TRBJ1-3	TGTGCCAGCAGTGAATTCAGGGTTGACTCTGGAAACACCATATATTTT	CASSEFRVDSGNTIYF
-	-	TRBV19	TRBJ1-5	TGTGCCAGTAGTATAATGACAGGTTCATATAGCAATCAGCCCCAGCATTTT	CASSIMTGSYSNQPQHF
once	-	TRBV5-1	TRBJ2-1	TGCGCCAGCAAGTCCTACAATGAGCAGTTCTTC	CASKSYNEQFF
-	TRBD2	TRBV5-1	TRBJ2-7	TGCGCCAGCAGCTTGGGAGCGGGAGCCGACGAGCAGTACTTC	CASSLGAGADEQYF
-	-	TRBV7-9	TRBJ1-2	TGTGCCAGCAGCGCCCGGGACACCCCGAACTATGGCTACACCTTC	CASSARDTPNYGYTF
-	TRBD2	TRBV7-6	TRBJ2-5	TGTGCCAGCAGCTTGGATCCTAGCGGGAGGGGGGAGACCCAGTACTTC	CASSLDPSGRGETQYF
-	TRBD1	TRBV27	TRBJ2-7	TGTGCCAGCAGTCCCGGGACAGGCTTCTTCGAGCAGTACTTC	CASSPGTGFFEQYF
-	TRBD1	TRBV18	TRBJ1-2	TGTGCCAGCTCACCGGAGGACAGGGGGGGGATCTATGGCTACACCTTC	CASSPEDRGGIYGYTF
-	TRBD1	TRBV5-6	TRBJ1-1	TGTGCCAGCAGCGTTACAGGGGGTTACACTGAAGCTTTCTTT	CASSVTGGYTEAFF
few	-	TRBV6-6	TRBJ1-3	TGTGCCAGCAGTTACTCGACGGTCGGAAACACCATATATTTT	CASSYSTVGNTIYF
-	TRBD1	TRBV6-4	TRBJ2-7	TGTGCCAGCAGTGTGGACAGGGTCGAGCAGTACTTC	CASSVDRVEQYF
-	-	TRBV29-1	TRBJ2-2	TGCAGCGTTGAGGGACGATTCACCGGGGAGCTGTTTTTT	CSVEGRFTGELFF
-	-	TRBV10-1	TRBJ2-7	TGCGCCAGCAGTGAGTACCCCTCTGACGAGCAGTACTTC	CASSEYPSDEQYF
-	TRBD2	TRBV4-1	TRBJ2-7	TGCGCCAGCAGCCAAGAAAGCCTGAAGGTAGGGACTAGCGGAGTCTACGAGCAGTACTTC	CASSQESLKVGTSGVYEQYF
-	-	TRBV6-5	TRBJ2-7	TGTGCCAGCTACGATTTAGGCTACGAGCAGTACTTC	CASYDLGYEQYF
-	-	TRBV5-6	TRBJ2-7	TGTGCCAGCAGCTTCATGAGGGGTTACGAGCAGTACTTC	CASSFMRGYEQYF
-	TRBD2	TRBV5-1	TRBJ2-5	TGCGCCAGCAGCTTTAGCGGGAGGGCCCTTTTGGATGAGACCCAGTACTTC	CASSFSGRALLDETQYF
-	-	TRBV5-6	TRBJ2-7	TGTGCCAGCAGCTTGGGGTCGAACGAGCAGTACTTC	CASSLGSNEQYF
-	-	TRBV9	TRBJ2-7	TGTGCCAGCAGCCCCGGACAGAACTCCTACGAGCAGTACTTC	CASSPGQNSYEQYF
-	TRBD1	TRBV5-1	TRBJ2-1	TGCGCCAGCAGCTCACCGGGACAGGGTGTGAATGAGCAGTTCTTC	CASSSPGQGVNEQFF
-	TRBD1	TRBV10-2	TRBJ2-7	TGCGCCAGCAACACAGGGGGCGAGCAGTACTTC	CASNTGGEQYF
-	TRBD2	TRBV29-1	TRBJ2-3	TGCAGCGGGAGCGGGAGGTCCACAGATACGCAGTATTTT	CSGSGRSTDTQYF
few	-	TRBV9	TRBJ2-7	TGTGCCAGCAGCGATGACCCCGACAGGACAGCCTACGAGCAGTACTTC	CASSDDPDRTAYEQYF
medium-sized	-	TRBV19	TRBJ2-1	TGTGCCAGTAGTATTGGCGACCACAATGAGCAGTTCTTC	CASSIGDHNEQFF
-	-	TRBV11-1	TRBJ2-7	TGTGCCAGCAGCCCCGACAGCTACGAGCAGTACTTC	CASSPDSYEQYF
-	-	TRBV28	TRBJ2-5	TGTGCCAGCAGTTTATACCGCCCGCCCCAGCGTAAGGCCCAGTACTTC	CASSLYRPPQRKAQYF
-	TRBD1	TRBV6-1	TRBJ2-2	TGTGCCAGCAGGATCGGACAGGGTTGGACCGGGGAGCTGTTTTTT	CASRIGQGWTGELFF
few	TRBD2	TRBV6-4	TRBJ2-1	TGTGCCAGCAGTGACTCGACTAGCGGGAGTTACAATGAGCAGTTCTTC	CASSDSTSGSYNEQFF
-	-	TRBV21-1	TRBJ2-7	TGTGCCAGCAGGACCCGTTCTTCGGCTTGCGAGCAGTACTTC	CASRTRSSACEQYF
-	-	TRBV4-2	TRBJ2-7	TGTGCCAGCAGCCAAGTTGGTGCAGGGACCTACGAGCAGTACTTC	CASSQVGAGTYEQYF
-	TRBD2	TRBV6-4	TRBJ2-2	TGTGCCAGCAGTGATAACCCGGCTAGCGGGACCGGGGAGCTGTTTTTT	CASSDNPASGTGELFF
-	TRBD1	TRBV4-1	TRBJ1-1	TGCGCCAGCAGCCTAACCACGGACAGGTTGAACACTGAAGCTTTCTTT	CASSLTTDRLNTEAFF